This TCR beta chain was profiled in a study of shared clonotypes between healthy human individuals. Study-wide findings and caveats: Apart from blood, nothing was sampled; tissue repertoires likely differ.

Some clones are missing from TCRdb's copy, which holds only in-frame ones; the method was immunoSEQ multiplex PCR. The sample shows 450,000 to 500,000 clones, approximately 80% of them seen only once. Of note for this clone: Antigen specificity is unknown.

V lost 5 bases, J lost 3 bases, and 14 bases lay in between. CDR3 length equals 14 residues. Germline values: CDR1 MDHEN, CDR2 SYDVKM. There were no recent acute infections or vaccinations among the donors, who were healthy HIV-negative adults. Within Nashville, Tennessee resided all donors, each a Caucasian adult. Sequences were obtained from PBMCs. The TCR was taken from a woman in her thirties or forties in good health. Some clones in this sample may be carry-over from other donors' samples. The chain is built from TRBV28 and TRBJ2-7; D perhaps matches TRBD1 (6 bases). The DNA of the CDR3 is TGTGCCAGCAGTCCCGAGACAGGAAGCTACGAGCAGTACTTC. Translating gives CASSPETGSYEQYF. The variable domain in full, with the rest retrieved from reference TRBV28 and TRBJ2-7, is DVKVTQSSRYLVKRTGEKVFLECVQDMDHENMFWYRQDPGLGLRLIYFSYDVKMKEKGDIPEGYSVSREKKERFSLILESASTNQTSMYLCASSPETGSYEQYFGPGTRLTVT.